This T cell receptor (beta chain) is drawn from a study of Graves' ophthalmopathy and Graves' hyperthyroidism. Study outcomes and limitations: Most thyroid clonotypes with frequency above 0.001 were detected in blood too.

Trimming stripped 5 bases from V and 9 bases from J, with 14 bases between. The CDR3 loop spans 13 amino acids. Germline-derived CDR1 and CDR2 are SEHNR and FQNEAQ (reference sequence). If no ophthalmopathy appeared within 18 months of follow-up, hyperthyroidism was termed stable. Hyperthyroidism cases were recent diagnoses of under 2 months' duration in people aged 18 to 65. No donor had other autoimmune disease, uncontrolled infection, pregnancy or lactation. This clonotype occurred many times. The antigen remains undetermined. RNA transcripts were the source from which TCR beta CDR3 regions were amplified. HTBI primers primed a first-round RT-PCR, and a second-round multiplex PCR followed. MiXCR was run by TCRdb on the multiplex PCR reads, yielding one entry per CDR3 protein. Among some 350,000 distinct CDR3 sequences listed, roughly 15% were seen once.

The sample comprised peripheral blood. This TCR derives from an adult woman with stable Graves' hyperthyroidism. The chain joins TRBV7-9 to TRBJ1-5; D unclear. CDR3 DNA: TGTGCCAGCAGCCCAGATCCCGACCGGCCCCAGCATTTT. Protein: CASSPDPDRPQHF. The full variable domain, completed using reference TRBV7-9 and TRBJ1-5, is DTGVSQNPRHKITKRGQNVTFRCDPISEHNRLYWYRQTLGQGPEFLTYFQNEAQLEKSRLLSDRFSAERPKGSFSTLEIQRTEQGDSAMYLCASSPDPDRPQHFGDGTRLSIL.